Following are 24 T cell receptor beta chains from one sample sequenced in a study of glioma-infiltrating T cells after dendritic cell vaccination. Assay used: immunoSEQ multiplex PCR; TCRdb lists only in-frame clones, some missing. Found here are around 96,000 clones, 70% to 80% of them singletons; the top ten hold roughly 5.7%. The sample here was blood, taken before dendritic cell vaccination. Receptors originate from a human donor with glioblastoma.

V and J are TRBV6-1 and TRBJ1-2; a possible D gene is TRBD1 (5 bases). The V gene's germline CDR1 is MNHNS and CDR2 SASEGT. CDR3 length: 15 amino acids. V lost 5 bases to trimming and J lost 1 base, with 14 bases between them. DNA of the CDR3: TGTGCCAGCAGTCGGTTCAGGGCCGATAACTATGGCTACACCTTC. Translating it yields CASSRFRADNYGYTF.

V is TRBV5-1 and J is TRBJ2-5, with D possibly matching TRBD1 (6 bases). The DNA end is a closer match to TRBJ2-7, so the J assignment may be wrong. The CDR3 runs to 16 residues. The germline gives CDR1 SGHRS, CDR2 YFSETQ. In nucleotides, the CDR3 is TGCGCCAGCAGCTTGGGTCGCGGACAGCTCCACTCCGAGCAGTACTTC. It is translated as CASSLGRGQLHSEQYF.

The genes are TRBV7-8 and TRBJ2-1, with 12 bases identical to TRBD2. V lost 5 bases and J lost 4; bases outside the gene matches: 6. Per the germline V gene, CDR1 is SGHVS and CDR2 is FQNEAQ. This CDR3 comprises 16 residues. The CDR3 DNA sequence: TGTGCCAGCAGCGCACCAGGACTAGCGGGGTACAATGAGCAGTTCTTC. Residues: CASSAPGLAGYNEQFF.

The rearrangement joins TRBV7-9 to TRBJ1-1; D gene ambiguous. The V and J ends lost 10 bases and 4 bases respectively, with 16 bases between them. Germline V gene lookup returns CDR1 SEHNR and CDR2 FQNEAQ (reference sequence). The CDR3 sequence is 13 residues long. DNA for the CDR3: TGTGCCACCCGCGGCCAGGCGGGCACTGAAGCTTTCTTT. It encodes CATRGQAGTEAFF.

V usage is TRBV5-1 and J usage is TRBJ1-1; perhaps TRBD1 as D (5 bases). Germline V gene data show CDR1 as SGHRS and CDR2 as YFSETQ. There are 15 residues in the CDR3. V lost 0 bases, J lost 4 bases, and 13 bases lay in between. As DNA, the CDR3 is TGCGCCAGCAGCTTGGAGGTTCGGGGGAGCACTGAAGCTTTCTTT. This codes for CASSLEVRGSTEAFF.

Here the CDR3 DNA reads TGTGCCAGCAGTGAAAGGGTACTTTCACGGGGGGATGAAAAACTGTTTTTT. It codes for CASSERVLSRGDEKLFF. The rearrangement joins TRBV2 to TRBJ1-4, with D possibly matching TRBD1 (5 bases). The CDR3 extends over 17 amino acids. Per the germline V gene, CDR1 is SNHLY and CDR2 is FYNNEI. Trimming took 2 bases from V and 6 from J, leaving 19 bases between them.

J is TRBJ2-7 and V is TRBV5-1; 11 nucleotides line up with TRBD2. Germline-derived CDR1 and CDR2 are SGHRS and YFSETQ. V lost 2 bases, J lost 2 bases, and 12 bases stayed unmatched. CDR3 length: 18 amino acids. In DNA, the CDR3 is TGCGCCAGCAGCTTACGACCCTTGGGACTAGCGGAGACCTACGAGCAGTACTTC. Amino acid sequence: CASSLRPLGLAETYEQYF.

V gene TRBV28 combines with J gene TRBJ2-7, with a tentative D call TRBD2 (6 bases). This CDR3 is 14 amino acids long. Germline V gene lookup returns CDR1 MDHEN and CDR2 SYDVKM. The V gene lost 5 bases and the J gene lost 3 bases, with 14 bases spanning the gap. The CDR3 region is CASSPGGGGYEQYF. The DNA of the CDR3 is TGTGCCAGCAGTCCCGGGGGTGGGGGCTACGAGCAGTACTTC.

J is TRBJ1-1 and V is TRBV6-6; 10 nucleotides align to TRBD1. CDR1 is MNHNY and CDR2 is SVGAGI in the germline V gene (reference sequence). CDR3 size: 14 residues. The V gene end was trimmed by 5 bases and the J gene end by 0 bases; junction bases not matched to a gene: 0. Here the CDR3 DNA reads TGTGCCAGCAGTGACAGGGGGCTGAACACTGAAGCTTTCTTT. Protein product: CASSDRGLNTEAFF.

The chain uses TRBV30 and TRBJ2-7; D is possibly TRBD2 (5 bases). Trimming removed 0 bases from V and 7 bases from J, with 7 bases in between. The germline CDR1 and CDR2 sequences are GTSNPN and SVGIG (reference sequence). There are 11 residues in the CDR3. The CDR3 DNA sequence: TGTGCCTGGAGTGTGGGGAGTGAGCAGTACTTC. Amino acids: CAWSVGSEQYF.

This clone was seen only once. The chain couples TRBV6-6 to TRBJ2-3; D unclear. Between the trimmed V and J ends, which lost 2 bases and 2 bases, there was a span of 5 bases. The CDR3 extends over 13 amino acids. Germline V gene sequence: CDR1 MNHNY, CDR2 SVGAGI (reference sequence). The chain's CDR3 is CASSYPFTDTQYF. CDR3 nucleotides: TGTGCCAGCAGTTACCCATTCACAGATACGCAGTATTTT.

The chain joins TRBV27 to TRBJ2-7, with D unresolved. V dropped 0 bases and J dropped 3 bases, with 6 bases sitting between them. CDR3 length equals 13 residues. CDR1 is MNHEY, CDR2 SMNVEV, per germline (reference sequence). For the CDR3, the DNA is TGTGCCAGCAGTTTATCGATCTACTACGAGCAGTACTTC. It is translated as CASSLSIYYEQYF.

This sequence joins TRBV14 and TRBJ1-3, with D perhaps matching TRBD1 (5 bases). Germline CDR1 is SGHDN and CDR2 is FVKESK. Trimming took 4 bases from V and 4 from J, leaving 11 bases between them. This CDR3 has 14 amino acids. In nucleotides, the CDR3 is TGTGCCAGCAGCCCTCGGACACGGGGAAACACCATATATTTT. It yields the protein CASSPRTRGNTIYF. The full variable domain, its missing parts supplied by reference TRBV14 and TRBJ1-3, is EAGVTQFPSHSVIEKGQTVTLRCDPISGHDNLYWYRRVMGKEIKFLLHFVKESKQDESGMPNNRFLAERTGGTYSTLKVQPAELEDSGVYFCASSPRTRGNTIYFGEGSWLTVV.

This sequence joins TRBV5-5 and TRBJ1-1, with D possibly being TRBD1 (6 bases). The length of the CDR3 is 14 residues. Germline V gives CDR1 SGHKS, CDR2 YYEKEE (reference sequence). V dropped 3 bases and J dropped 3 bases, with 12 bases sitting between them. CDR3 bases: TGTGCCAGCAGCTACAGGGTTGGGGACACTGAAGCTTTCTTT. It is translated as CASSYRVGDTEAFF.

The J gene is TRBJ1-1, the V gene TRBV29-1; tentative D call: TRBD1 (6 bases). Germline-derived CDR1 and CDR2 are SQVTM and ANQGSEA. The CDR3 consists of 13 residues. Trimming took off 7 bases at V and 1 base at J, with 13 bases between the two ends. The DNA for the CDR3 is TGCAGCGCTGAGAGGGGGACGAACACTGAAGCTTTCTTT. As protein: CSAERGTNTEAFF.

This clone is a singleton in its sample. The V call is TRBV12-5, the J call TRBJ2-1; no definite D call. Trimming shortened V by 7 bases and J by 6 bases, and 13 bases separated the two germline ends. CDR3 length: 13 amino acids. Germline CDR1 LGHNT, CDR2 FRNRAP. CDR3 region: CASASFSFNEQFF. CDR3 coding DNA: TGTGCTAGTGCCTCCTTTAGCTTCAATGAGCAGTTCTTC.

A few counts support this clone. CDR3 in amino acids: CAHGVLGGELFF. CDR3 nucleotide sequence: TGTGCCCACGGGGTCTTGGGCGGGGAGCTGTTTTTT. The chain combines TRBV27 with TRBJ2-2; maybe TRBD2 (5 bases). Germline lookup yields CDR1 MNHEY and CDR2 SMNVEV (reference sequence). CDR3 length equals 12 residues. Trimming cost V 11 bases and J 7 bases, with 14 bases left between them.

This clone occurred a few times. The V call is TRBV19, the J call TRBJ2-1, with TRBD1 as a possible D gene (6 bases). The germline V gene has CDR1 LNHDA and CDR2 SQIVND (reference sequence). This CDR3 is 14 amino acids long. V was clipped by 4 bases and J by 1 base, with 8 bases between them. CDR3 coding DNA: TGTGCCAGTAGTAGCCAGGGGTCCTACAATGAGCAGTTCTTC. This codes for CASSSQGSYNEQFF.

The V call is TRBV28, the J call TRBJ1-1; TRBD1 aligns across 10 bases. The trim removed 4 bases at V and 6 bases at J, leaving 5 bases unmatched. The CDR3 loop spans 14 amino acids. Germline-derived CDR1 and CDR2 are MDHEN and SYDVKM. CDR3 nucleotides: TGTGCCAGCAGTTGGGACAGGGGCGCCCCTGAAGCTTTCTTT. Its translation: CASSWDRGAPEAFF.

The CDR3 is CASSGSGPPYEQYF. In DNA form, the CDR3 reads TGTGCCAGCAGTGGGAGCGGGCCGCCCTACGAGCAGTACTTC. The chain links TRBV6-1 to TRBJ2-7, with D tentatively TRBD2 (6 bases). V gave up 4 bases and J gave up 2 bases, with 12 bases separating them. The germline gives CDR1 MNHNS, CDR2 SASEGT. The CDR3 spans 14 residues.

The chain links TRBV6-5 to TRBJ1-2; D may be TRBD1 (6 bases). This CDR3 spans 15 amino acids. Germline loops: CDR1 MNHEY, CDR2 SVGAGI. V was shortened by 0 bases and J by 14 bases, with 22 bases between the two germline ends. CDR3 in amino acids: CASSYSAGRGTSRTF. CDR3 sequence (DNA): TGTGCCAGCAGTTACTCAGCCGGGAGGGGGACATCGCGGACCTTC.

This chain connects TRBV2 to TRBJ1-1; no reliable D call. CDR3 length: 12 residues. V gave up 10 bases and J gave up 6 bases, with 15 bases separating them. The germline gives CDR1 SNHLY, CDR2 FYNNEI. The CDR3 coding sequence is TGTGCCACACGGTACAGAGTCGCTGAAGCTTTCTTT. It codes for CATRYRVAEAFF.

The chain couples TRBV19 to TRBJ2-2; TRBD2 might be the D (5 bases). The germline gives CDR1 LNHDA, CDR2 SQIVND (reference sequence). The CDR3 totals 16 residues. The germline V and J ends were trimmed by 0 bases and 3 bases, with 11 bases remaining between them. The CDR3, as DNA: TGTGCCAGTAGTATAGACCGCGGACTGGACACCGGGGAGCTGTTTTTT. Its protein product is CASSIDRGLDTGELFF. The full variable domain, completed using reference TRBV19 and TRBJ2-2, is DGGITQSPKYLFRKEGQNVTLSCEQNLNHDAMYWYRQDPGQGLRLIYYSQIVNDFQKGDIAEGYSVSREKKESFPLTVTSAQKNPTAFYLCASSIDRGLDTGELFFGEGSRLTVL.

This CDR3 is CASSLTGYEQYF. The CDR3 region has the DNA TGTGCCAGCAGTTTGACAGGTTACGAGCAGTACTTC. The V gene is TRBV28, the J gene TRBJ2-7, with D perhaps TRBD1 (6 bases). The CDR3 sequence is 12 residues long. Trimming stripped 3 bases from V and 4 bases from J, with 7 bases between. CDR1 and CDR2 (germline): MDHEN, SYDVKM.